Shown below are 27 T cell receptor beta chains from a single sample sequenced in a study of Graves' ophthalmopathy and Graves' hyperthyroidism. Transcripts of RNA were the source for amplifying TCR beta CDR3 regions. First-round RT-PCR employed HTBI primers, with a second-round multiplex PCR after it. TCRdb passed the multiplex PCR reads through MiXCR, listing each CDR3 protein once. The sample consists of roughly 610,000 distinct CDR3 sequences, 22% of them appearing once. Sample: peripheral blood. The receptors here all came from a woman between 18 and 29 years old with stable Graves' hyperthyroidism. Some clones in this sample may be carry-over from other donors' samples.

This clonotype was counted a few times. This chain uses TRBV19 with TRBJ2-2; no reliable D call. There are 15 residues in the CDR3. Trimming left V 5 bases short and J 2 bases short, with 12 bases between. CDR1 LNHDA and CDR2 SQIVND come from the germline V gene (reference sequence). CDR3 residues: CASSWAETNTGELFF. CDR3 bases: TGTGCCAGTAGTTGGGCGGAGACTAACACCGGGGAGCTGTTTTTT.

There are a few counts of this clonotype. This chain uses TRBV14 with TRBJ1-1, with 7 bases matching TRBD1. The CDR3 contains 15 residues. Trimming took 1 base from V and 3 from J; bases not matched to a gene: 5. CDR1 is SGHDN and CDR2 is FVKESK in the germline V gene. The CDR3 DNA reads TGTGCCAGCAGCCAAGCCGGGACAGCTTACACTGAAGCTTTCTTT. Encoded protein: CASSQAGTAYTEAFF. Full variable domain (missing parts from reference TRBV14 and TRBJ1-1): EAGVTQFPSHSVIEKGQTVTLRCDPISGHDNLYWYRRVMGKEIKFLLHFVKESKQDESGMPNNRFLAERTGGTYSTLKVQPAELEDSGVYFCASSQAGTAYTEAFFGQGTRLTVV.

The V call is TRBV6-1, the J call TRBJ1-2; D gene unclear. Trimming took off 0 bases at V and 4 bases at J, with 9 bases between the two ends. The CDR3 consists of 14 residues. The germline V gene encodes CDR1 MNHNS and CDR2 SASEGT. The chain's CDR3 is CASSEARKRYGYTF. The CDR3 DNA reads TGTGCCAGCAGTGAAGCAAGGAAACGCTATGGCTACACCTTC.

This clonotype was counted at least ten times. The genes are TRBV12-3 or TRBV12-4 and TRBJ1-1, with D possibly being TRBD1 (5 bases). CDR3 size: 12 residues. V lost 7 bases and J lost 6, with 12 bases in between. In DNA, the CDR3 is TGTGCCAGCACCTTGGGGGGTTCTGAAGCTTTCTTT. Protein: CASTLGGSEAFF.

Comments on this clonotype: A read error may be the cause here, since a much bigger clone is one base away. This sequence joins TRBV7-8 and TRBJ2-2; 11 nucleotides match TRBD2. This CDR3 is built from 17 residues. Germline lookup yields CDR1 SGHVS and CDR2 FQNEAQ. The DNA for the CDR3 is TGTGCCAGCAGCTTCAACAGACTAGCGGGGAGGACCGGGGAGCTGTGTTTT. It codes for CASSFNRLAGRTGELCF.

This clonotype was counted many times. This rearrangement joins TRBV6-5 to TRBJ2-7; no definite D call. Trimming removed 2 bases at V and 0 bases at J, with 5 bases between. Germline-derived CDR1 and CDR2 are MNHEY and SVGAGI. This CDR3 is built from 13 residues. The DNA of the CDR3 is TGTGCCAGCAGTTACAAGCCCTCCTACGAGCAGTACTTC. This gives the protein CASSYKPSYEQYF.

This clonotype came up many times. V gene TRBV12-3 or TRBV12-4 combines with J gene TRBJ2-2; 9 positions agree with TRBD2. CDR3 length: 16 amino acids. Unmatched junction bases numbered 4, after V lost 3 bases and J lost 2 bases. CDR3 coding DNA: TGTGCCAGCAGTTTGTTTAGCGGGAGCAACACCGGGGAGCTGTTTTTT. Translated, it gives CASSLFSGSNTGELFF.

Ten or more counts support this clonotype. This chain joins TRBV6-1 and TRBJ2-7, with 10 bases fitting TRBD1. Germline V gene data show CDR1 as MNHNS and CDR2 as SASEGT. J gave up 6 bases and V 7 bases, and 9 bases lay outside the gene matches. This CDR3 has 14 amino acids. CDR3: CASTPGQGGSEQYF. The CDR3 nucleotides are TGTGCCAGCACCCCAGGACAGGGGGGTAGCGAGCAGTACTTC.

This clonotype turned up a few times. V and J are TRBV12-3 or TRBV12-4 and TRBJ1-2; D possibly corresponds to TRBD1 (5 bases). The germline V and J ends were trimmed by 8 bases and 7 bases, with 14 bases remaining between them. The length of the CDR3 is 12 residues. The CDR3 coding sequence is TGTGCCAGCGTGGATGATAGGGGTGGCTACACCTTC. Amino acids: CASVDDRGGYTF.

This clonotype was counted at least ten times. The rearrangement uses TRBV2 and TRBJ1-3; D is unclear. Per the germline V gene, CDR1 is SNHLY and CDR2 is FYNNEI. Trimming stripped 8 bases from V and 4 bases from J, with 18 bases between. This CDR3 is 15 amino acids long. The CDR3 DNA reads as TGTGCCAGCTCACGGTCGATTGGATCCGGAAACACCATATATTTT. Its protein product is CASSRSIGSGNTIYF.

The J gene is TRBJ1-1, the V gene TRBV30, with D possibly TRBD1 on 6 matching bases. Trimming pared 7 bases from V and 1 base from J, leaving 13 bases between. Germline V gene data show CDR1 as GTSNPN and CDR2 as SVGIG (reference sequence). The CDR3 is 13 amino acids. Here the CDR3 reads CAYGRGQNTEAFF. As DNA, the CDR3 is TGTGCCTACGGAAGGGGACAGAACACTGAAGCTTTCTTT.

The chain recombines TRBV11-2 with TRBJ1-5; D ambiguous. This CDR3 is 16 amino acids long. Germline loops: CDR1 SGHAT, CDR2 FQNNGV. V was clipped by 1 base and J by 0 bases, with 10 bases between them. The CDR3 sequence is CASSLGGSDSNQPQHF. The CDR3 nucleotides read TGTGCCAGCAGCTTAGGCGGGTCTGATAGCAATCAGCCCCAGCATTTT. Full variable domain (rest looked up from reference TRBV11-2 and TRBJ1-5): EAGVAQSPRYKIIEKRQSVAFWCNPISGHATLYWYQQILGQGPKLLIQFQNNGVVDDSQLPKDRFSAERLKGVDSTLKIQPAKLEDSAVYLCASSLGGSDSNQPQHFGDGTRLSIL.

This chain connects TRBV28 to TRBJ2-2; D not resolved. The germline CDR1 and CDR2 sequences are MDHEN and SYDVKM. The ends were cut back, 2 bases at V and 4 bases at J, with 14 bases in the middle. This CDR3 has 16 residues. The CDR3 spells CASSLLPGSGTGELFF. The DNA for the CDR3 is TGTGCCAGCAGTTTACTTCCGGGCTCGGGCACCGGGGAGCTGTTTTTT.

This clonotype has ten or more counts. This sequence joins TRBV28 and TRBJ2-7, with a weak D call TRBD2 (6 bases). Germline V gene data show CDR1 as MDHEN and CDR2 as SYDVKM. The CDR3 runs 15 residues. The germline V and J ends were trimmed by 10 bases and 2 bases, with 21 bases remaining between them. The CDR3 loop is CATLNLWRGPYEQYF. The CDR3 DNA follows: TGTGCCACCCTAAACCTGTGGCGGGGCCCCTACGAGCAGTACTTC.

This clonotype was recorded many times. The chain carries TRBV11-3 and TRBJ2-2; 7 bases align to TRBD1. Germline V gene lookup returns CDR1 SGHNT and CDR2 YENEEA. V lost 5 bases and J lost 3; bases outside the gene matches: 6. The CDR3 is made up of 15 amino acids. The CDR3 coding sequence is TGTGCCAGCAGCGGGGGACAGTCCTACACCGGGGAGCTGTTTTTT. This codes for CASSGGQSYTGELFF.

The chain combines TRBV7-9 with TRBJ2-5, with a tentative D call TRBD1 (6 bases). The CDR3 covers 15 residues. Trimming cost V 1 base and J 1 base, with 10 bases left between them. CDR1 and CDR2 from the germline V gene are SEHNR and FQNEAQ (reference sequence). CDR3 loop: CASSLVWDTQETQYF. As DNA, the CDR3 is TGTGCCAGCAGCTTAGTCTGGGACACCCAAGAGACCCAGTACTTC.

The V and J genes are TRBV19 and TRBJ2-5; weak D call: TRBD2 (5 bases). CDR3 length equals 14 residues. Between the trimmed V and J ends, which lost 1 base and 1 base, there was a span of 7 bases. From germline, CDR1 is LNHDA and CDR2 SQIVND (reference sequence). This CDR3 is CASSIGGFQETQYF. Written as DNA, the CDR3 is TGTGCCAGTAGTATAGGAGGGTTCCAAGAGACCCAGTACTTC. Using reference TRBV19 and TRBJ2-5 for the parts outside the CDR3, the full variable domain is DGGITQSPKYLFRKEGQNVTLSCEQNLNHDAMYWYRQDPGQGLRLIYYSQIVNDFQKGDIAEGYSVSREKKESFPLTVTSAQKNPTAFYLCASSIGGFQETQYFGPGTRLLVL.

This clonotype has a handful of counts. It may be a read error: a sequence one base away is much more abundant. Lacking the conserved final phenylalanine or tryptophan, this CDR3 likely reflects a read error. The chain couples TRBV6-1 to TRBJ1-1; no firm D call. The germline V and J ends were trimmed by 2 bases and 7 bases, with 5 bases remaining between them. The CDR3 spans 11 residues. Germline assignment: CDR1 MNHNS and CDR2 SASEGT. The CDR3: CASSESNEAFL. The DNA of the CDR3 is TGTGCCAGCAGTGAATCAAATGAAGCTTTCTTG.

In its sample, this clonotype was seen many times. The chain has TRBV5-1 and TRBJ2-7, with a tentative D call TRBD1 (5 bases). Trimming cost V 0 bases and J 3 bases, with 10 bases left between them. The CDR3 has 14 residues. Germline V gene data show CDR1 as SGHRS and CDR2 as YFSETQ. CDR3: CASSLVATVYEQYF. CDR3 nucleotide sequence: TGCGCCAGCAGCTTGGTTGCGACAGTCTACGAGCAGTACTTC. Using reference TRBV5-1 and TRBJ2-7 for the parts outside the CDR3, the full variable domain is KAGVTQTPRYLIKTRGQQVTLSCSPISGHRSVSWYQQTPGQGLQFLFEYFSETQRNKGNFPGRFSGRQFSNSRSEMNVSTLELGDSALYLCASSLVATVYEQYFGPGTRLTVT.

This clonotype was counted many times. The chain uses TRBV7-2 and TRBJ1-3; 9 nucleotides match TRBD1. Germline V CDR1 and CDR2: SGHTA, FQGNSA. V was pared by 4 bases and J by 4 bases, with 5 bases of the junction left unmatched. CDR3 length: 15 residues. For the CDR3, the DNA is TGTGCCAGCAGCTCCCAGGGACAGGGCGGAAACACCATATATTTT. Encoded protein: CASSSQGQGGNTIYF.

This clonotype has only a few counts. The V call is TRBV11-2, the J call TRBJ2-5; 8 positions agree with TRBD2. The CDR3 spans 14 residues. The V segment lost 5 bases and the J segment 5 bases; nucleotides outside the gene matches: 7. The germline CDR1 and CDR2 sequences are SGHAT and FQNNGV. CDR3 loop: CASSAVAGRETQYF. Written as DNA, the CDR3 is TGTGCCAGCAGCGCCGTAGCGGGAAGGGAGACCCAGTACTTC.

This clonotype appeared many times. The V call is TRBV19, the J call TRBJ1-2; D is perhaps TRBD1 (5 bases). Trimming removed 11 bases from V and 0 bases from J, with 13 bases in between. Germline assignment: CDR1 LNHDA and CDR2 SQIVND (reference sequence). The CDR3 runs to 13 residues. CDR3 amino acids: CAAASGPNYGYTF. The CDR3 DNA sequence: TGTGCCGCAGCTTCGGGACCTAACTATGGCTACACCTTC.

The table lists this clonotype with many counts. The chain uses TRBV12-3 or TRBV12-4 and TRBJ2-2; TRBD2 matches 7 bases. The CDR3 is made up of 16 amino acids. The V segment lost 3 bases and the J segment 0 bases; nucleotides outside the gene matches: 4. DNA for the CDR3: TGTGCCAGCAGTTTCGCTAGCGGCACGAACACCGGGGAGCTGTTTTTT. This encodes CASSFASGTNTGELFF.

The table lists this clonotype with many counts. The chain recombines TRBV12-3 or TRBV12-4 with TRBJ1-1; D might be TRBD1 (6 bases). Between the trimmed V and J ends, which lost 1 base and 11 bases, there was a span of 14 bases. This CDR3 has 13 residues. The CDR3 region has the DNA TGTGCCAGCAGTTTAGGTGGGGGGGCGAATGCTTTCTTT. Residues: CASSLGGGANAFF.

Many counts were recorded for this clonotype. This likely comes from a read error, as the CDR3 has no conserved phenylalanine or tryptophan at its end. V is TRBV28 and J is TRBJ1-2, with TRBD1 as a possible D gene (6 bases). The CDR3 has 14 amino acids. Trimming removed 4 bases from V and 7 bases from J, with 16 bases in between. CDR1 is MDHEN and CDR2 is SYDVKM in the germline V gene. The CDR3 DNA follows: TGTGCCAGCAGTTCCCCTTCACAGGGCCGTGGCTACACCTCC. Translated: CASSSPSQGRGYTS.

The V call is TRBV3-1, the J call TRBJ1-1; D unclear. V shed 2 bases and J shed 10 bases, with 8 bases lying between them. Germline CDR1 and CDR2: LGHDT and YNNKEL (reference sequence). The CDR3 totals 11 residues. The CDR3 coding sequence is TGTGCCAGCAGCCAATCCTCGCGAGCTTTCTTT. Translation gives CASSQSSRAFF.

V and J are TRBV30 and TRBJ1-6; D uncertain. V lost 5 bases and J 9 bases, leaving 23 bases between the germline ends. The CDR3 is made up of 16 amino acids. The germline gives CDR1 GTSNPN, CDR2 SVGIG (reference sequence). CDR3 coding DNA: TGTGCCTGGCACTCGGCCGGCCCCGATTTGGGTTCACCCCTCCACTTT. This translates into CAWHSAGPDLGSPLHF.